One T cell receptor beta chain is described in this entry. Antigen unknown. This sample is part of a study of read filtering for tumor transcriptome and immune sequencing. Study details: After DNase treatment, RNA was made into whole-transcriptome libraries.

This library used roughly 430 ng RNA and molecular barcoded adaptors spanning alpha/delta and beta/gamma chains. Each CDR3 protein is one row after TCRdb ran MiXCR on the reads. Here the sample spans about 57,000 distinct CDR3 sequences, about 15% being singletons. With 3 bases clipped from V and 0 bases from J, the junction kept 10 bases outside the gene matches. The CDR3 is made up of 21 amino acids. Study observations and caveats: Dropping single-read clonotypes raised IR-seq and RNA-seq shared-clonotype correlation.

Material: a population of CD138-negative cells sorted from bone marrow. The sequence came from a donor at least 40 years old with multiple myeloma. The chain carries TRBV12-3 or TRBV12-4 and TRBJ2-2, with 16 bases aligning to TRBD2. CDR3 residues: CASSFPGRGLAGGSNTGELFF. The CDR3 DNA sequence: TGTGCCAGCAGTTTCCCCGGTCGGGGACTAGCGGGAGGGTCGAACACCGGGGAGCTGTTTTTT.